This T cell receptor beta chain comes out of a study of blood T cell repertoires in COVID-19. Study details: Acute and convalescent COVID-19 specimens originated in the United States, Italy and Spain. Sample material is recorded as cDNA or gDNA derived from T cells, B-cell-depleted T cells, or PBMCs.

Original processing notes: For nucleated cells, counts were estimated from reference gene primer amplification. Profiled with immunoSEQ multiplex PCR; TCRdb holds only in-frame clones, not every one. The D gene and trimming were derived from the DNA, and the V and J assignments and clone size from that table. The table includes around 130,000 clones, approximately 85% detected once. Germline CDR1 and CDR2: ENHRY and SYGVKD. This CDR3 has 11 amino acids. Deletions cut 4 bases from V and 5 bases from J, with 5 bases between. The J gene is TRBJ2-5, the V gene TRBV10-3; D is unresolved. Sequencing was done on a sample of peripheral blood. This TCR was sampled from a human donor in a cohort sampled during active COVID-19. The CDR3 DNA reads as TGTGCCATCAGTGCTGAGGAGACCCAGTACTTC. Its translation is CAISAEETQYF.